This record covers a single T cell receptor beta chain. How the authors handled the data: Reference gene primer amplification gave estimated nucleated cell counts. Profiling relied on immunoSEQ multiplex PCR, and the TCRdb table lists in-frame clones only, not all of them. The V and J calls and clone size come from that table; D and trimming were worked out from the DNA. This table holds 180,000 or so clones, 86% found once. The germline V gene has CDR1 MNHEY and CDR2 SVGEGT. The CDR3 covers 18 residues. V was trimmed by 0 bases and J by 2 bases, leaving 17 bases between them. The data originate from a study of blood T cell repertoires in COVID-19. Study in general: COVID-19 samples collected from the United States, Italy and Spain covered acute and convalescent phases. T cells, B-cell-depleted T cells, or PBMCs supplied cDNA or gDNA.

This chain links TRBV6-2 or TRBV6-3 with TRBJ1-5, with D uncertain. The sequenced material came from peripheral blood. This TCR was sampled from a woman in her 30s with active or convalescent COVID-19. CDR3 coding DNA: TGTGCCAGCAGTTACTCGTGGTTGGGCGGGTTCGGCAATCAGCCCCAGCATTTT. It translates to CASSYSWLGGFGNQPQHF.